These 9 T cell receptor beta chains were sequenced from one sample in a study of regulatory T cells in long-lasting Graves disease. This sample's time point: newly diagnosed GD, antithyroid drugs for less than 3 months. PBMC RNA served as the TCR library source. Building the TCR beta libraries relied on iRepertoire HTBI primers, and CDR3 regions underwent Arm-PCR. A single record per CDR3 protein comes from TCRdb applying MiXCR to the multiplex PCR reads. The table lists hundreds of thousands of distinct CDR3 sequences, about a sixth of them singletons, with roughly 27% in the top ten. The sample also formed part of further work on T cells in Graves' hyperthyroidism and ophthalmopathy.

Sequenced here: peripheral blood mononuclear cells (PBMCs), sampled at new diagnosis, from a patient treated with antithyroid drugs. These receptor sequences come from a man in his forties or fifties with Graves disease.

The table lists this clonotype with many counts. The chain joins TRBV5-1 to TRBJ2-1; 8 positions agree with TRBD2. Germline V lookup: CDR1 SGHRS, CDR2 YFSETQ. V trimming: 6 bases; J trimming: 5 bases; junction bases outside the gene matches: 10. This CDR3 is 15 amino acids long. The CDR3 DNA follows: TGCGCCAGCAACCCGGGGAGACTAGCGAACAATGAGCAGTTCTTC. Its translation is CASNPGRLANNEQFF.

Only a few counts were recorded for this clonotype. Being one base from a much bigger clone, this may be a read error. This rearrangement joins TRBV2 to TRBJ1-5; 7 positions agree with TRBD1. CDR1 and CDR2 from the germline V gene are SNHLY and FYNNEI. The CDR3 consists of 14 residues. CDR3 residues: CTSSADRVNQPQHF. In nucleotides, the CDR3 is TGTACCAGCAGCGCCGACAGGGTCAATCAGCCCCAGCATTTT.

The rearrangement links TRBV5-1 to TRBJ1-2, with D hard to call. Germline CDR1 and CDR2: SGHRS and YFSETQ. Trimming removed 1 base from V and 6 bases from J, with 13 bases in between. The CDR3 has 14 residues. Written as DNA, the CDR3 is TGCGCCAGCAGCTTGCCATCCTTTAGACATGGCTACACCTTC. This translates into CASSLPSFRHGYTF.

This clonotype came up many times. The CDR3 DNA follows: TGTGCCAGCAGTTTAAGCCCGGTCGCCGGGGAGCTGTTTTTT. This translates into CASSLSPVAGELFF. This chain uses TRBV27 with TRBJ2-2; D gene uncertain. The CDR3 sequence is 14 residues long. CDR1 MNHEY and CDR2 SMNVEV come from the germline V gene (reference sequence). The V and J ends lost 2 bases and 6 bases respectively, with 10 bases between them.

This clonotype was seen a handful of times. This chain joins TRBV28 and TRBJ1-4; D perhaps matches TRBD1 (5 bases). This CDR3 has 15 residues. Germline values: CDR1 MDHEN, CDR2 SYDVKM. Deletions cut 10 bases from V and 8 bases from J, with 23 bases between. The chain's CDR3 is CATLVVGGSSEKLFF. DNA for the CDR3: TGTGCCACCTTAGTGGTCGGGGGGTCGAGCGAAAAACTGTTTTTT.

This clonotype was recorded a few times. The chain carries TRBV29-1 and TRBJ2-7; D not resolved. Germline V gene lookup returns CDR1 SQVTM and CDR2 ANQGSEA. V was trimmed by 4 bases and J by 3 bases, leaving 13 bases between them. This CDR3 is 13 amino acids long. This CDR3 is CSVGAGSYYEQYF. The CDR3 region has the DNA TGCAGCGTTGGGGCAGGTTCTTACTACGAGCAGTACTTC.

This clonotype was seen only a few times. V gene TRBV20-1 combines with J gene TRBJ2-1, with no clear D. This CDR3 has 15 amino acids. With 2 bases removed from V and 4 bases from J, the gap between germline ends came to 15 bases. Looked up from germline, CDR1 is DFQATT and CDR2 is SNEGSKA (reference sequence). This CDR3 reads CSARRPEQIYNEQFF. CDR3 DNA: TGCAGTGCTAGACGGCCCGAACAAATTTACAATGAGCAGTTCTTC.

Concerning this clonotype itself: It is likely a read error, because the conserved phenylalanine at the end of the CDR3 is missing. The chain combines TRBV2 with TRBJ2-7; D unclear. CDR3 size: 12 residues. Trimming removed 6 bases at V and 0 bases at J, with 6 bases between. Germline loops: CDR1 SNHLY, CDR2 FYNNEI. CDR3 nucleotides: TGTGCCAGCAGCGGTAGCTCCTACGAGCAGTACCTC. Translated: CASSGSSYEQYL.

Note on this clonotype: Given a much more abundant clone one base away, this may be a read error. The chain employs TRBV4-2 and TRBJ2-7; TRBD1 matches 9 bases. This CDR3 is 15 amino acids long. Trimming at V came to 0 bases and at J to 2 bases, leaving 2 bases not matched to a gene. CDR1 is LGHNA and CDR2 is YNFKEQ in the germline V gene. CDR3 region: CASSQDTGGPYEQYF. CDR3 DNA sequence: TGTGCCAGCAGCCAAGATACAGGGGGCCCCTACGAGCAGTACTTC.